This TCR beta chain emerged from a study of PD-1 blockade in classical Hodgkin lymphoma. Study results and caveats: Patients excluded were those beginning nivolumab under 1 year after ASCT. It was CD4+ TCR diversity, not CD8+, that rose significantly by C4D1.

Sequenced by immunoSEQ multiplex PCR; TCRdb stores in-frame clones only, minus some. Of approximately 89,000 clones listed, 83% are singletons. V was pared by 5 bases and J by 0 bases, with 2 bases of the junction left unmatched. The CDR3 sequence is 16 residues long. Germline CDR1 reads LNHDA; CDR2 reads SQIVND (reference sequence). As for this clone: As yet, its antigen is unknown.

Time point described: cycle 4 day 1 (C4D1), after more than five weeks of nivolumab. Patients all relapsed after autologous stem cell transplantation, and there was variation in brentuximab vedotin exposure. Patients had relapsed/refractory classical Hodgkin lymphoma with complete response, partial response or progressive disease as best response. This specimen was peripheral blood mononuclear cells (PBMCs), taken before the fourth cycle of nivolumab. The clonotype originates from a human donor with classical Hodgkin lymphoma. The V call is TRBV19, the J call TRBJ2-3, with TRBD2 matching over 13 bases. CDR3 residues: CASSQGLAGSTDTQYF. The CDR3 bases are TGTGCCAGTAGTCAGGGACTAGCGGGAAGCACAGATACGCAGTATTTT.